This T cell receptor beta chain stems from a study of Ad26.COV2.S vaccination and SARS-CoV-2 variants. Documented treatment: approximately 18 received Ad26.COV2.S at low or high dose, single or two shots; several received placebo; per-sample allocation not given. On day 63 after the first injection, vaccine and placebo recipients gave samples. Germline loops: CDR1 MNHEY, CDR2 SMNVEV (reference sequence). This CDR3 region has 16 residues. Trimming left V 8 bases short and J 1 base short, with 17 bases between. Clones were read by immunoSEQ multiplex PCR, and TCRdb kept only the in-frame ones, dropping some. In the table there are some 330,000 clones, roughly 90% of which are singletons.

The sample here was peripheral blood, taken in a trial of Ad26.COV2.S vaccine versus placebo. V gene TRBV27 combines with J gene TRBJ2-2; D is perhaps TRBD1 (6 bases). The TCR comes from a person aged 18-65 years who received the Ad26.COV2.S COVID-19 vaccine or a placebo. The CDR3 sequence: CASGQQDYWNTGELFF. The CDR3 bases are TGTGCCAGCGGACAGCAAGATTACTGGAACACCGGGGAGCTGTTTTTT.